Sequencing of this T cell receptor (beta chain) was carried out in a study of T cell changes during pregnancy in multiple sclerosis. From germline, CDR1 is SGHAT and CDR2 FQDESV (reference sequence). This CDR3 comprises 14 residues. Trimming removed 8 bases at V and 4 bases at J, with 17 bases between. The data were produced by immunoSEQ multiplex PCR, yet TCRdb's version contains in-frame clones alone and is incomplete. The table has fewer than 70,000 clones, roughly 89% seen once. This clone was recorded only once. The receptor comes from a female donor with multiple sclerosis, enrolled in a pregnancy study. The chain couples TRBV11-1 to TRBJ2-5, with D possibly matching TRBD2 (7 bases). Sequences were derived from peripheral blood, sampled in the second trimester of pregnancy. CDR3: CASRNGGGRETQYF. The CDR3 DNA reads TGTGCCAGCCGAAATGGGGGGGGCCGAGAGACCCAGTACTTC.